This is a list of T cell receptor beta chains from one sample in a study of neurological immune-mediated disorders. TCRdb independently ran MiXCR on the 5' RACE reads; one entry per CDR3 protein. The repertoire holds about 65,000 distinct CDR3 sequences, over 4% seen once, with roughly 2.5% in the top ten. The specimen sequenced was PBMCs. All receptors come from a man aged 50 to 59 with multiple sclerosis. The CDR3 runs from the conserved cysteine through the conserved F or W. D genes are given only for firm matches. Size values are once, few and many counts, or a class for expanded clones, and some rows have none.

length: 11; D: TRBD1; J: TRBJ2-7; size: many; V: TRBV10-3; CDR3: CATQGAHEQYF; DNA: TGTGCCACGCAGGGGGCTCACGAGCAGTACTTC
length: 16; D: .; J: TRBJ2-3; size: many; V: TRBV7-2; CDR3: CASSLRRGAQIDTQYF; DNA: TGTGCCAGCAGCTTAAGGAGGGGGGCACAGATAGATACGCAGTATTTT
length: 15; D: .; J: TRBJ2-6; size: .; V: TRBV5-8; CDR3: CASSLLRSGANVLTF; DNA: TGTGCCAGCAGCTTGCTGAGATCCGGGGCCAACGTCCTGACTTTC
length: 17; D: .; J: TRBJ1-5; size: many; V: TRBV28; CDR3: CASSPGRRGGSNQPQHF; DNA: TGTGCCAGCAGCCCAGGGCGACGGGGCGGTAGCAATCAGCCCCAGCATTTT
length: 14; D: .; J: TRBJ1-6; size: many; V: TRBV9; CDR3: CASSPTGYNSPLHF; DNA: TGTGCCAGCTCTCCTACAGGGTACAATTCACCCCTCCACTTT
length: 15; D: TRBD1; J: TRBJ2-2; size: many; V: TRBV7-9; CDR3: CASSPGQGSTGELFF; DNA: TGTGCCAGCAGCCCCGGACAGGGAAGCACCGGGGAGCTGTTTTTT
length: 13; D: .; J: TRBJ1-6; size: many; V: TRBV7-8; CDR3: CASSRRVDSPLHF; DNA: TGTGCCAGCAGCCGAAGAGTTGATTCACCCCTCCACTTT
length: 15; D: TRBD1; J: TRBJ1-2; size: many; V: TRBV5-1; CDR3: CASSGGQGGTDGYTF; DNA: TGCGCCAGCAGCGGGGGACAGGGTGGTACGGATGGCTACACCTTC
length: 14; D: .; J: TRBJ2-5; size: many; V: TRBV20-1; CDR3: CSARSVVAMETQYF; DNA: TGCAGTGCTAGATCTGTGGTAGCTATGGAGACCCAGTACTTC
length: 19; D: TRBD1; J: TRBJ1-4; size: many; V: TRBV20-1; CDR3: CSARDLRGLHPRINEKLFF; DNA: TGCAGTGCTAGAGATCTCAGGGGGCTACACCCCAGAATTAATGAAAAACTGTTTTTT
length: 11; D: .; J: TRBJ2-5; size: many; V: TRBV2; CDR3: CAKKVKETQYF; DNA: TGTGCCAAGAAGGTGAAAGAGACCCAGTACTTC
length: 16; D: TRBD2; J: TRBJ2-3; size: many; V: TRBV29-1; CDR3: CSVPGGEDSSTDTQYF; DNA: TGCAGCGTTCCCGGGGGGGAGGACTCTAGCACAGATACGCAGTATTTT
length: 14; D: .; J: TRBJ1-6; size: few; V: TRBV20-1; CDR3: CSAPERADNSPLHF; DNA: TGCAGTGCCCCGGAAAGGGCTGATAATTCACCCCTACACTTT
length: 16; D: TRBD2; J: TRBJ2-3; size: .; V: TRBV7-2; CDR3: CVSSAGLAAFTDTQYF; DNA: TGTGTCAGCAGCGCGGGACTAGCGGCGTTCACAGATACGCAGTATTTT
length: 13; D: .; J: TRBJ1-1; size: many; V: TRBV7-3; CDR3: CASSLFSNTEAFF; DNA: TGTGCCAGCAGCTTATTTTCGAACACTGAAGCTTTCTTT
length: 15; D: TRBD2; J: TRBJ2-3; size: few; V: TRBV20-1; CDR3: CSADPSGVGQNTQYF; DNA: TGCAGTGCTGACCCTAGCGGGGTGGGCCAGAATACGCAGTATTTT
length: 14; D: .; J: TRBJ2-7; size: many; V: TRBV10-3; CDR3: CAISGRGPSYEQYF; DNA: TGTGCCATCAGTGGCCGGGGCCCCTCCTACGAGCAGTACTTC
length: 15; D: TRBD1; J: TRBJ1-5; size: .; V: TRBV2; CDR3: CASSDWTGGRQPQHF; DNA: TGTGCCAGCAGTGATTGGACAGGGGGCAGGCAGCCCCAGCATTTT
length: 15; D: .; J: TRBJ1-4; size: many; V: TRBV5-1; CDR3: CASSREPGPGEKLFF; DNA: TGCGCCAGCAGCCGGGAACCGGGGCCCGGTGAAAAACTGTTTTTT
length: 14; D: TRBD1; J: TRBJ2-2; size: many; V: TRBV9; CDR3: CASSVGTGVGELFF; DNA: TGTGCCAGCAGCGTAGGGACAGGGGTAGGGGAGCTGTTTTTT
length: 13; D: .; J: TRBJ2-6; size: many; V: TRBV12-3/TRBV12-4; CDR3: CASSPGGANVLTF; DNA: TGTGCCAGCAGTCCCGGCGGGGCCAACGTCCTGACTTTC
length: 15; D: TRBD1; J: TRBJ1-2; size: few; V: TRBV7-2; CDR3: CASSSGSGQPYGYTF; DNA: TGTGCCAGCAGCTCGGGTTCGGGACAGCCTTATGGCTACACCTTC
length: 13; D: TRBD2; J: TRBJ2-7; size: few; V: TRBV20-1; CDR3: CSAVPGLAYEQYF; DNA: TGCAGTGCTGTTCCGGGACTAGCTTACGAGCAGTACTTC
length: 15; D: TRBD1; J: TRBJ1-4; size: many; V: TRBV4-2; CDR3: CASSQRTGTNEKLFF; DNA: TGTGCCAGCAGCCAGCGGACAGGGACTAATGAAAAACTGTTTTTT
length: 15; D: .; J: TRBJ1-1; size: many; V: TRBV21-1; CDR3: CASSKASRGDTEAFF; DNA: TGTGCCAGCAGCAAAGCGAGCAGGGGGGACACTGAAGCTTTCTTT
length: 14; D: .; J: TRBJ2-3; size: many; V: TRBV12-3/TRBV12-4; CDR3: CASRVKLGRDTQYF; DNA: TGTGCCAGCAGAGTTAAGCTCGGGCGGGATACGCAGTATTTT
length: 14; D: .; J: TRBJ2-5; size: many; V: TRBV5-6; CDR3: CASSLVYSRETQYF; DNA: TGTGCCAGCAGCTTGGTTTACAGCCGGGAGACCCAGTACTTC
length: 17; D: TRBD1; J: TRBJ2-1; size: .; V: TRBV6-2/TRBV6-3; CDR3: CASSHRRGLPSYNEQFF; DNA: TGTGCCAGCAGTCACAGAAGGGGGCTCCCCTCCTACAATGAGCAGTTCTTC
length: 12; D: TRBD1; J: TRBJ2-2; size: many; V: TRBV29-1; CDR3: CSGTGPTGELFF; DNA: TGCAGCGGGACAGGGCCCACCGGGGAGCTGTTTTTT
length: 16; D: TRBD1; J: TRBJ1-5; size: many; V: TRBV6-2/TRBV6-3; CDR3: CASSSQRRTGVQPQHF; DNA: TGTGCCAGCAGCTCCCAGCGTCGGACAGGGGTTCAGCCCCAGCATTTT
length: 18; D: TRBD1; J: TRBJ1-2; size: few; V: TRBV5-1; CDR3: CASSYQGDRVAVVYGYTF; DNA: TGCGCCAGCAGCTACCAAGGGGACAGGGTCGCTGTTGTCTATGGCTACACCTTC
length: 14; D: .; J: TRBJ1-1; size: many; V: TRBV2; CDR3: CASTTGRVKTEAFF; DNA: TGTGCCAGCACAACAGGCAGGGTAAAAACTGAAGCTTTCTTT
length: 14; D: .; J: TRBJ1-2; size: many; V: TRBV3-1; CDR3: CASSQGQGTYGYTF; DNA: TGTGCCAGCAGCCAAGGCCAGGGGACATATGGCTACACCTTC
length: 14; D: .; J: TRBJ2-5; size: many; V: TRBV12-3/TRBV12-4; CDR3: CASSFSGEQETQYF; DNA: TGTGCCAGCAGTTTTTCGGGGGAACAAGAGACCCAGTACTTC
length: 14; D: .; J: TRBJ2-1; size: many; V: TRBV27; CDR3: CASSLSPIYNEQFF; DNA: TGTGCCAGCAGTTTATCACCCATATACAATGAGCAGTTCTTC
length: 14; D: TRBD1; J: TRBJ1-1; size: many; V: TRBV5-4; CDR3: CASSSTGDYTEAFF; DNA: TGTGCCAGCAGCTCGACAGGGGATTACACTGAAGCTTTCTTT
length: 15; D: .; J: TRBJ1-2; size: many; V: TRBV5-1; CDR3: CASSLFRSTNYGYTF; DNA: TGCGCCAGCAGCTTGTTCCGGAGTACTAACTATGGCTACACCTTC
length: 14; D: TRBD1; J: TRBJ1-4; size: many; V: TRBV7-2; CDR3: CASSPDRGNEKLFF; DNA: TGTGCCAGCAGCCCGGACAGGGGTAATGAAAAACTGTTTTTT
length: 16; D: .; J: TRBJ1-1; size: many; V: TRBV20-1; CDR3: CSARDRRHPINTEAFF; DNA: TGCAGTGCTAGAGACCGCCGACACCCGATAAACACTGAAGCTTTCTTT
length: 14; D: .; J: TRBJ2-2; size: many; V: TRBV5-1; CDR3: CASSGAGTTGELFF; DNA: TGCGCCAGCAGCGGGGCCGGGACGACCGGGGAGCTGTTTTTT
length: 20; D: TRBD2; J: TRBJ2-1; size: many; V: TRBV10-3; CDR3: CAISESPPLAGTHSYNEQFF; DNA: TGTGCCATCAGTGAGTCGCCCCCCCTAGCGGGGACCCACTCCTACAATGAGCAGTTCTTC
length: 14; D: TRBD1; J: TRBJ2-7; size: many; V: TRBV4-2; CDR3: CASSQGQGINEQYF; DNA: TGTGCCAGCAGCCAGGGACAGGGGATCAACGAGCAGTACTTC
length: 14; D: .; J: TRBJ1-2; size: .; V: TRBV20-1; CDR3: CSASTRGPNYGYTF; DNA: TGCAGTGCTAGTACTCGGGGGCCTAACTATGGCTACACCTTC
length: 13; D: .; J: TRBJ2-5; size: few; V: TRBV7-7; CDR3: CASSFTPRETQYF; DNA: TGTGCTAGCAGCTTTACCCCCCGAGAGACCCAGTACTTC
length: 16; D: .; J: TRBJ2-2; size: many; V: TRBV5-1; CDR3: CASSLIKGVVTGELFF; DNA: TGCGCCAGCAGCTTGATAAAGGGGGTAGTCACCGGGGAGCTGTTTTTT
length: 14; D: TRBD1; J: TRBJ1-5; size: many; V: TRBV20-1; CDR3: CSARDRGSNQPQHF; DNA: TGCAGTGCTCGCGACAGGGGTAGCAATCAGCCCCAGCATTTT
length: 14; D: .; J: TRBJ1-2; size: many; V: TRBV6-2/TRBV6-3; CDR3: CASRTQGVNYGYTF; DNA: TGTGCCAGCAGGACACAGGGTGTCAACTATGGCTACACCTTC
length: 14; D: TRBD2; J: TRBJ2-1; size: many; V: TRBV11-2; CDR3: CASSLEIAGGIRFF; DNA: TGTGCCAGCAGCTTAGAAATAGCGGGGGGCATTCGGTTCTTC
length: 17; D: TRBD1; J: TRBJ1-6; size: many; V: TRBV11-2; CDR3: CASSLVGQGALNSPLHF; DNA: TGTGCCAGCAGCTTAGTGGGACAGGGGGCGCTTAATTCACCCCTCCACTTT
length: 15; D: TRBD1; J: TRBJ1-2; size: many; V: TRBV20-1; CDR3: CSASRPGQGLYGYTF; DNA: TGCAGTGCTTCTCGACCGGGACAGGGGTTATATGGCTACACCTTC
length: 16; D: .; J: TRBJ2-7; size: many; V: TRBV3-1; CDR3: CASSQGLTGAGYEQYF; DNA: TGTGCCAGCAGCCAAGGGCTTACGGGGGCAGGCTACGAGCAGTACTTC
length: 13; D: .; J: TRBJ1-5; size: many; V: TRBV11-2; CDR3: CASSLDRGQPQHF; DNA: TGTGCCAGCAGCTTAGATCGGGGTCAGCCCCAGCATTTT
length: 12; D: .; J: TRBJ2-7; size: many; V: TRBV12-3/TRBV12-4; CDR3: CASSSRTYEQYF; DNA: TGTGCCAGCAGTTCCCGAACCTACGAGCAGTACTTC
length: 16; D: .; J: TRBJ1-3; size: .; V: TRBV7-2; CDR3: CASRWGLGDDGNTIYF; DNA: TGTGCCAGCAGGTGGGGTCTCGGGGATGACGGAAACACCATATATTTT
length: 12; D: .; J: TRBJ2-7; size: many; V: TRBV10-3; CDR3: CAISVGNYEQYF; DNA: TGTGCCATCAGTGTGGGGAACTACGAGCAGTACTTC